This entry features one TCR beta chain sequence. The target antigen is unknown. The sample is drawn from a study of CD8 T cells in Susac syndrome. The study, taken as a whole, reports: It was acknowledged by the study that relatively few individuals were included in its TCR sequencing and HLA analysis.

Germline V lookup: CDR1 SGHRS, CDR2 YFSETQ. The CDR3 loop spans 12 amino acids. The V and J ends lost 5 bases and 6 bases respectively, with 9 bases between them. An input of 0.5 to 1 ug of RNA was subjected to reverse transcription using random hexamers. The amplification used immunoSEQ multiplex PCR on TCR beta CDR3; it spanned 54 Vbeta and 13 Jbeta. TCRdb redid the calling of the immunoSEQ multiplex PCR reads with MiXCR, one entry per CDR3 protein. The sample has a few hundred thousand distinct CDR3 sequences, 92% seen once; the top ten hold over 0.05%. Stable or active relapsing-remitting multiple sclerosis, untreated and meeting revised McDonald criteria, defined the controls.

Sequenced material: CD4+ T cells from PBMCs. V and J are TRBV5-1 and TRBJ2-1; D remains unclear. This TCR derives from a human donor with multiple sclerosis. CDR3 nucleotide sequence: TGCGCCAGCAGGGTGGGTCCCAATGAGCAGTTCTTC. This translates into CASRVGPNEQFF.